This passage covers 27 T cell receptor beta chains from one sample sequenced in a study of CD8 T cells in ankylosing spondylitis. Findings of the study overall: A TCR beta motif of 8 or 9 highly homologous variants appeared characteristic of ankylosing spondylitis blood.

Their recognized antigens are unknown. TCRdb fed the 5' RACE reads into MiXCR, producing one record per CDR3 protein. The top ten clones hold over 6.5% of a sample with about 540,000 distinct CDR3 sequences, approximately 11% of them seen once. The specimen was blood, either unsorted or a sorted T cell fraction (not recorded which). The receptors stem from a male donor with ankylosing spondylitis.

This clonotype was seen more than once but under ten times. The V call is TRBV24-1, the J call TRBJ2-3, with 12 bases fitting TRBD2. The CDR3 sequence is 17 residues long. V was clipped by 3 bases and J by 2 bases; unmatched bases: 5. Germline CDR1 reads KGHDR; CDR2 reads SFDVKD. For the CDR3, the DNA is TGTGCCACCAGTGATCCCGCTAGCGGGAGGGCCACAGATACGCAGTATTTT. Translation gives CATSDPASGRATDTQYF.

The chain recombines TRBV21-1 with TRBJ1-5. TRBV21-1 is reported as a pseudogene. CDR3 length equals 12 residues. CDR3 DNA sequence: TGTGCCAGCAGCAAAGTCCGTCAGCCCCAGCATTTT. The encoded protein is CASSKVRQPQHF.

A few counts support this clonotype. The V gene is TRBV5-1, the J gene TRBJ2-5; TRBD2 is a possible D gene (5 bases). The CDR3 extends over 19 amino acids. The germline gives CDR1 SGHRS, CDR2 YFSETQ. The germline V and J ends were trimmed by 4 bases and 3 bases, with 28 bases remaining between them. CDR3 in DNA: TGCGCCAGCAGCCCGAGGCCCACTAGTCACGATTTTAAGAAAGAGACCCAGTACTTC. This translates into CASSPRPTSHDFKKETQYF.

This clonotype was detected many times. J is TRBJ2-1 and V is TRBV11-1; 12 nucleotides align to TRBD2. Germline assignment: CDR1 SGHAT and CDR2 FQDESV (reference sequence). This CDR3 has 21 residues. J gave up 6 bases and V 5 bases, and 23 bases lay outside the gene matches. The CDR3 here is CASSAPGLAGSSQGALNEQFF. The CDR3 DNA reads TGTGCCAGCAGCGCTCCGGGACTAGCGGGCTCTTCTCAAGGGGCTCTCAATGAGCAGTTCTTC.

Only a few counts were recorded for this clonotype. The chain recombines TRBV29-1 with TRBJ2-5, with D tentatively TRBD1 (6 bases). CDR3 length: 13 residues. V was trimmed by 6 bases and J by 1 base, leaving 12 bases between them. The germline V gene has CDR1 SQVTM and CDR2 ANQGSEA. The CDR3 loop is CSVTRDIQETQYF. The CDR3 nucleotides are TGCAGCGTGACCCGGGACATCCAAGAGACCCAGTACTTC.

This clonotype came up a few times. The rearrangement joins TRBV12-3 or TRBV12-4 to TRBJ2-1, with D tentatively TRBD2 (6 bases). The CDR3 is 16 amino acids. Trimming shortened V by 3 bases and J by 7 bases, and 19 bases separated the two germline ends. The CDR3 bases are TGTGCCAGCAGTTTGGGAGCGGGCCTTGGGGGGAATGAGCAGTTCTTC. This sequence encodes CASSLGAGLGGNEQFF.

This chain joins TRBV20-1 and TRBJ1-1; D not resolved. The V end was cut by 6 bases, the J end by 6 bases, with 17 bases between. The CDR3 loop spans 13 amino acids. CDR1 is DFQATT, CDR2 SNEGSKA, per germline (reference sequence). CDR3 sequence (DNA): TGCAGTGCGGAAAGGGTACGGGTCGCTGAAGCTTTCTTT. This sequence encodes CSAERVRVAEAFF.

There are a few counts of this clonotype. The V and J genes are TRBV3-1 and TRBJ2-5, with TRBD2 identical over 9 bases. Germline CDR1 reads LGHDT; CDR2 reads YNNKEL (reference sequence). This CDR3 has 16 amino acids. Trimming cost V 8 bases and J 4 bases; bases outside gene matches: 14. CDR3 coding DNA: TGTGCCAGCCGGAGAGAGGCGGGAGGGCCCTCAGAGACCCAGTACTTC. Translated: CASRREAGGPSETQYF.

The chain couples TRBV20-1 to TRBJ1-2; D remains ambiguous. The V end was cut by 3 bases, the J end by 6 bases, with 14 bases between. The CDR3 extends over 13 amino acids. Germline V gene data show CDR1 as DFQATT and CDR2 as SNEGSKA (reference sequence). This CDR3 reads CSARDPAVDGYTF. The CDR3 DNA follows: TGCAGTGCTAGGGACCCGGCGGTCGATGGCTACACCTTC.

This clonotype was detected many times. The rearrangement links TRBV12-3 or TRBV12-4 to TRBJ2-1; 8 positions agree with TRBD2. The length of the CDR3 is 15 residues. J was trimmed by 4 bases and V by 1 base; bases with no gene match: 3. In nucleotides, the CDR3 is TGTGCCAGCAGTTTAGACCCTAGCGGGTACAATGAGCAGTTCTTC. Its translation is CASSLDPSGYNEQFF.

This clonotype came up a few times. The chain links TRBV6-1 to TRBJ1-5; possible D gene TRBD1, 6 bases. V was cut by 2 bases and J by 7 bases, with 18 bases left in between. Germline V gene lookup returns CDR1 MNHNS and CDR2 SASEGT. The CDR3 loop spans 16 amino acids. CDR3 in DNA: TGTGCCAGCAGTGAACGGGCCGGGGGCGGTGGACAGCCCCAGCATTTT. Amino acid sequence: CASSERAGGGGQPQHF.

This clonotype appeared many times. The rearrangement uses TRBV14 and TRBJ1-5; 10 nucleotides line up with TRBD1. J lost 7 bases, V lost 4 bases, and 4 bases had no gene match. From germline, CDR1 is SGHDN and CDR2 FVKESK. This CDR3 comprises 14 residues. The DNA for the CDR3 is TGTGCCAGCAGCCTCGGGACAGGGGACCAGCCCCAGCATTTT. Protein sequence: CASSLGTGDQPQHF.

Only a few counts were recorded for this clonotype. V usage is TRBV29-1 and J usage is TRBJ2-5, with 12 bases matching TRBD2. Germline loops: CDR1 SQVTM, CDR2 ANQGSEA. The CDR3 has 14 residues. After removal of 5 bases from V and 4 bases from J, the junction contained 5 bases not matched to a gene. CDR3 loop: CSVFETSGRETQYF. CDR3 nucleotides: TGCAGCGTTTTCGAGACTAGCGGGAGAGAGACCCAGTACTTC. The full variable domain, completed using reference TRBV29-1 and TRBJ2-5, is SAVISQKPSRDICQRGTSLTIQCQVDSQVTMMFWYRQQPGQSLTLIATANQGSEATYESGFVIDKFPISRPNLTFSTLTVSNMSPEDSSIYLCSVFETSGRETQYFGPGTRLLVL.

In this sample, this clonotype turned up once. The chain carries TRBV29-1 and TRBJ1-1; TRBD1 matches at 8 bases. The CDR3 is 14 residues long. The germline gives CDR1 SQVTM, CDR2 ANQGSEA. Trimming removed 7 bases from V and 3 bases from J; junction bases left unmatched: 10. CDR3 sequence reads: CSAARSRGHTEAFF. The CDR3 nucleotides read TGCAGCGCCGCAAGGTCCAGGGGGCACACTGAAGCTTTCTTT.

In this sample, this clonotype turned up a few times. The gene calls are TRBV7-2 and TRBJ2-7; tentatively, D is TRBD2 (6 bases). In germline, CDR1 is SGHTA, CDR2 FQGNSA. Trimming left V 3 bases short and J 2 bases short, with 11 bases between. This CDR3 contains 14 residues. For the CDR3, the DNA is TGTGCCAGCAGCTTGAGCGGGCTCACCTACGAGCAGTACTTC. Protein product: CASSLSGLTYEQYF.

The genes are TRBV3-1 and TRBJ1-1, with 9 positions matching TRBD1. The CDR3 has 17 residues. CDR1 is LGHDT, CDR2 YNNKEL, per germline (reference sequence). V lost 1 base, J lost 1 base, and 7 bases stayed unmatched. The CDR3 bases are TGTGCCAGCAGCCAAGTTGGGACAGGGCTCTGGAACACTGAAGCTTTCTTT. This encodes CASSQVGTGLWNTEAFF.

The chain joins TRBV28 to TRBJ2-5; TRBD1 matches at 8 bases. There are 15 residues in the CDR3. From germline, CDR1 is MDHEN and CDR2 SYDVKM. The V gene end was trimmed by 4 bases and the J gene end by 5 bases; junction bases not matched to a gene: 9. The CDR3 is CASSSRTGIGETQYF. The CDR3 region has the DNA TGTGCCAGCAGTTCACGGACAGGGATCGGCGAGACCCAGTACTTC.

This clonotype was detected only once. A much larger clone differs by one base, so this may be a read error. The chain links TRBV6-1 to TRBJ2-1; perhaps TRBD1 as D (6 bases). Germline V gene sequence: CDR1 MNHNS, CDR2 SASEGT. There are 15 residues in the CDR3. CDR3 loop: CASSRTGSSFNEQFF. CDR3 nucleotides: TGTGCCAGCAGCCGTACAGGGAGCTCCTTCAATGAGCAGTTCTTC.

This clonotype was detected only a few times. This rearrangement joins TRBV5-6 to TRBJ2-1, with D tentatively TRBD1 or TRBD2 (5 bases each). The V end lost 4 bases, the J end lost 0 bases, and 17 bases lay between the germline ends. This CDR3 is 17 amino acids long. In germline, CDR1 is SGHDT, CDR2 YYEEEE. This chain's CDR3 is CASSPSSPGSSYNEQFF. The CDR3 nucleotides are TGTGCCAGCAGCCCCTCCTCCCCAGGGAGCTCCTACAATGAGCAGTTCTTC.

The gene calls are TRBV18 and TRBJ2-7; a possible D gene is TRBD2 (6 bases). Trimming took off 3 bases at V and 0 bases at J, with 24 bases between the two ends. Germline lookup yields CDR1 KGHSH and CDR2 LQKENI. The CDR3 has 19 amino acids. This chain's CDR3 is CASSPNFPTGTRSSYEQYV. For the CDR3, the DNA is TGTGCCAGCTCACCTAATTTCCCTACCGGGACTCGGAGCTCCTACGAGCAGTACGTC.

This chain links TRBV7-2 with TRBJ2-5, with 14 bases that match TRBD2. J gave up 8 bases and V 5 bases, and 4 bases lay outside the gene matches. The CDR3 extends over 14 amino acids. CDR1 SGHTA and CDR2 FQGNSA come from the germline V gene. The CDR3 DNA follows: TGTGCCAGCAGCCCGGGACTAGCGGGAGTAACCCAGTACTTC. Translating it yields CASSPGLAGVTQYF.

In this sample, this clonotype turned up a few times. The V gene is TRBV7-9, the J gene TRBJ2-7; 10 nucleotides line up with TRBD1. With V trimmed by 5 bases and J by 7 bases, 11 bases remained unmatched. CDR3 length: 15 amino acids. CDR1 and CDR2 from the germline V gene are SEHNR and FQNEAQ (reference sequence). The CDR3 nucleotides are TGTGCCAGCAGCGGCGGGACAGGGGACGCGGGGGAGCAGTACGTC. Its translation: CASSGGTGDAGEQYV.

The chain carries TRBV5-1 and TRBJ1-2, with D uncertain. There are 13 residues in the CDR3. V was pared by 4 bases and J by 3 bases, with 10 bases between. Germline V gives CDR1 SGHRS, CDR2 YFSETQ. CDR3 residues: CASSPDVDYGYTF. The CDR3 bases are TGCGCCAGCAGCCCGGATGTGGACTATGGCTACACCTTC.

This clonotype was detected ten times or more. V usage is TRBV24-1 and J usage is TRBJ2-1; 12 bases align to TRBD2. CDR3 length equals 16 residues. Germline V gives CDR1 KGHDR, CDR2 SFDVKD. Trimming at V came to 4 bases and at J to 3 bases, leaving 3 bases not matched to a gene. The CDR3 reads CATSDRTSGVYNEQFF. DNA of the CDR3: TGTGCCACCAGTGACCGGACTAGCGGGGTCTACAATGAGCAGTTCTTC.

The chain recombines TRBV6-1 with TRBJ2-3; the match to TRBD2 covers 14 bases. The CDR3 extends over 17 amino acids. Germline V lookup: CDR1 MNHNS, CDR2 SASEGT. V dropped 3 bases and J dropped 3; count of bases not matched to a gene: 5. CDR3 in amino acids: CASSETSGRARTDTQYF. The CDR3 DNA reads as TGTGCCAGCAGTGAGACTAGCGGGAGGGCCAGAACAGATACGCAGTATTTT.

In DNA, the CDR3 is TGTGCCACCAGCTCAGAGATCTTTAGGCGGTTAGAAGCTTTCTTT. Its translation: CATSSEIFRRLEAFF. The J gene is TRBJ1-1, the V gene TRBV15, with D uncertain. The CDR3 extends over 15 amino acids. The germline gives CDR1 LNHNV, CDR2 YYDKDF (reference sequence). Trimming removed 5 bases from V and 8 bases from J, with 21 bases in between.

In this sample, this clonotype turned up a few times. The chain has TRBV20-1 and TRBJ2-1, with TRBD2 identical over 9 bases. The CDR3 loop spans 17 amino acids. Germline V gene data show CDR1 as DFQATT and CDR2 as SNEGSKA (reference sequence). The trim removed 1 base at V and 8 bases at J, leaving 15 bases unmatched. The CDR3 is CSARGRAPAGGGYEQFF. The CDR3 bases are TGCAGTGCTAGAGGCCGGGCCCCAGCGGGAGGCGGGTATGAGCAGTTCTTC.